The 5 T cell receptor beta chains reported below all come from one sample, sequenced in a study of cytomegalovirus exposure and HLA in healthy donors. The primer mix had 60 Vbeta and 13 Jbeta primers. Generated by immunoSEQ multiplex PCR, the TCRdb table keeps only in-frame clones and is missing some. The table has about 160,000 clones, 82% seen once; the top ten hold approximately 11%. The sample consisted of PBMCs. These receptors all come from a middle-aged man in good health and CMV-seropositive.

The chain couples TRBV10-1 to TRBJ1-1; 11 bases agree with TRBD1. The CDR3 length is 16 residues. J gave up 5 bases and V 3 bases, and 8 bases lay outside the gene matches. Germline lookup yields CDR1 WNHNN and CDR2 SYGVQD (reference sequence). CDR3 sequence (DNA): TGCGCCAGCAGTGACCCTGGGACAGGGGGGAGGACTGAAGCTTTCTTT. Residues: CASSDPGTGGRTEAFF.

The chain combines TRBV6-5 with TRBJ2-7, with TRBD1 as a possible D gene (6 bases). The length of the CDR3 is 15 residues. V lost 0 bases and J lost 3, with 12 bases in between. Germline V gene sequence: CDR1 MNHEY, CDR2 SVGAGI. This CDR3 reads CASSYSRQVLYEQYF. CDR3 nucleotide sequence: TGTGCCAGCAGTTACTCGAGACAGGTCCTCTACGAGCAGTACTTC.

The J gene is TRBJ2-4, the V gene TRBV15; D remains unclear. The CDR3 covers 13 residues. The V gene's germline CDR1 is LNHNV and CDR2 YYDKDF (reference sequence). Trimming stripped 1 base from V and 5 bases from J, with 6 bases between. In DNA form, the CDR3 reads TGTGCCACCAGCAGAGTAGCAGAAAACATTCAGTACTTC. Protein product: CATSRVAENIQYF.

The rearrangement uses TRBV28 and TRBJ1-5; 10 nucleotides align to TRBD1. CDR1 is MDHEN and CDR2 is SYDVKM in the germline V gene. With V trimmed by 6 bases and J by 4 bases, 6 bases remained unmatched. CDR3 length: 15 amino acids. CDR3: CASRTGTGDNQPQHF. As DNA, the CDR3 is TGTGCCAGCAGGACCGGGACAGGGGATAATCAGCCCCAGCATTTT.

This chain joins TRBV7-2 and TRBJ1-1; D is ambiguous. This CDR3 has 13 amino acids. V was pared by 0 bases and J by 2 bases, with 4 bases between. Germline V gives CDR1 SGHTA, CDR2 FQGNSA. CDR3 region: CASSLAGNTEAFF. The CDR3 nucleotides are TGTGCCAGCAGCTTAGCGGGCAACACTGAAGCTTTCTTT.